This record concerns one TCR beta chain sequence. The specificity of this receptor is unknown. It has no much larger one-base neighbor in the sample; base qualities were not kept. This entry is derived from a study of cytomegalovirus exposure and HLA in healthy donors listed by TCRdb under 2017. The study in broad terms: According to an earlier analysis of several hundred of the donors, about 179 million T cells yielded some 120 million unique TCR beta sequences and about 300 Gb of sequence data. About 320 gigabases of sequencing data and approximately 85 million unique TCR sequences were included in an early release covering over 600 HLA-typed donors. HLA typing covered class I and class II loci at four-digit resolution. Every discovery cohort repertoire had been produced on one sequencing platform. An earlier analysis of 587 of the donors used high-throughput TCR beta sequencing to judge whether each TCR beta V gene segment behaved as functional or pseudogenic. Among about 370 genotyped donors of the cohort, an average of around 220,000 unique TCR beta nucleotide sequences was sequenced per donor, of which approximately 18% were non-productive. The study aimed to test whether signatures of past pathogen exposure could be identified by cataloging public T cell receptors. Along with the approximately 700-subject first cohort, a separate validation cohort of over 90 different subjects was used. Donor age, sex, ethnicity and CMV serostatus were collected together with the repertoire data. Of the roughly 410 genotyped donors, 80% to 90% were placed in the genetic ancestry cluster associated with self-reported Caucasian donors. A later analysis re-analyzed previously published TCR beta repertoires from about 730 donors and added high-resolution HLA genotyping to study TCR occurrence patterns. In the later analysis, no new phenotypic data were used to find candidate immune exposures; instead, reliance was placed on TCR beta sequences and their occurrence across donors. Typing coverage varied by locus: about 620-630 donors for A, B, C, DRB1 and DQB1; 522 for DQA1; more than 600 for DPA1; around 490 for DPB1. About five DR-DQ haplotypes were handled as single units for association and clustering because linkage in the cohort was strong. A later genetic analysis took genome-wide SNP genotypes for about three fifths of the 666 donors and used that subset as a discovery cohort. To predict cytomegalovirus infection status, the study combined high-throughput TCR immunosequencing, statistical association of individual TCRs with disease status, and machine learning. Using immunosequencing, the study profiled T cell repertoires from around 670 subjects and related those repertoires to cytomegalovirus serostatus. Results the study describes overall, beyond this receptor: Linkage disequilibrium might explain the correlated functional status among segregating V segments, but an unknown experimental factor could not be excluded. While some public TCRs were present in many individuals, most TCR sequences turned up only very rarely across donors. A later analysis reported that several top co-occurrence clusters appeared linked to parvovirus B19, influenza, CMV and Epstein-Barr virus. In vitro tests confirmed that a few of the cytomegalovirus-associated TCR beta chains recognize cytomegalovirus antigens. Some IMGT-functional V segments, including TRBV6-2 and TRBV6-3, could not be distinguished by the 87-base-pair reads and were therefore excluded. Because counts were too low, approximately 18 rarely observed V segments, including chromosome 9 orphons, were excluded from the earlier analysis of several hundred of the donors. Because HLA typing was unavailable for some donors at each locus, only the typed subset was used in association tests. Assigning TCR associations to individual alleles was difficult when HLA alleles, especially DR and DQ, strongly co-occurred. In a later analysis, some 17,000 TCR beta sequences were associated with specific HLA alleles at a false discovery rate of 0.05. V-gene and J-gene trimming of TCR beta chains was associated with a missense DCLRE1C variant in a later genetic analysis, and the association was replicated in an independent cohort. A later analysis found that most CMV-associated TCR beta chains appeared HLA-restricted, with HLA associations seemingly driven largely by CMV exposure. According to a later analysis, TCR association rates differed among HLA loci, with DRB1 alleles showing the most associated TCRs and HLA-C alleles showing the fewest. A further reported finding was that TCR beta sequences accurately predicted the HLA-A and HLA-B alleles for most subjects in the first cohort. According to the authors, the approach could potentially be generalized to other disease states and immunological phenotypes. A cluster of highly shared sequence variants was judged likely to be a technical artifact of the sequencing pipeline. A later genetic analysis reported fewer N-insertions in productive TCRs among donors in an Asian-associated ancestry cluster than the roughly 690-donor mean. The study listed around 160 TCR beta chains as associated with cytomegalovirus. Broadly in line with IMGT annotations, most TCR beta V segments showed up in productive rearrangements about 87% or about 30% of the time in an earlier analysis of a few hundred of the donors. Cytomegalovirus status was reported to be diagnosed by the classifier with high specificity and sensitivity in both the original and validation cohorts. In a later analysis, HLA-associated TCR beta chains were found to be more clonally expanded and to have lower generation probabilities than equally common non-associated chains. Immune exposure information for the cohort was limited to CMV serostatus. In this cohort, only TCR beta chains were sequenced, and detectable features were limited by the absence of alpha or paired-chain data. The presence/absence analyses assumed that sequencing depth was roughly uniform across donors, and that assumption may not be true.

The library was produced with the immunoSEQ multiplex PCR assay. For the multiplex PCR, a mixture combining 60 forward primers for TCR Vbeta segments and 13 reverse primers for TCR Jbeta segments was used. The CDR3 region of rearranged TCR beta genes was amplified from genomic DNA with a multiplex PCR assay. On the Illumina HiSeq System, the amplified TCR beta libraries were sequenced as 87-base-pair reads. Under the source paper's analysis protocol: A later analysis counted about 80 million unique TCR beta chains across the 500 to 850 repertoires, and roughly 11 million of these chains were shared by at least two donors. Raw reads were error-corrected and collapsed into unique sequences by a nearest-neighbor algorithm in which closely related sequences were merged to remove PCR and sequencing errors. CDR3 sequences were aligned to IMGT reference sequences to assign V, D and J gene segments. Each retained sequence needed at least a six-nucleotide match to both a V gene segment and a J gene segment. Rearrangements were classified as productive when the CDR3 lacked stop codons and remained in frame with V and J, and all other rearrangements were classified as non-productive. CDR3 was defined according to IMGT convention as the region running from the second conserved V-encoded cysteine to the conserved J-encoded phenylalanine. In an earlier analysis of roughly 580 of the donors, sequences lacking an unambiguous match to a single V gene segment were excluded. In an earlier analysis of some 590 of the donors, a V segment was called functional when productive rearrangements were above 56.7%, and segregating when the standard deviation between donors exceeded 5%. A statistical classification framework was developed to diagnose cytomegalovirus status using the catalog of TCR beta chain sequences. V and J gene assignment, in a later analysis, came from comparing TCR nucleotide sequences with IMGT/GENE-DB human TR gene sequences. The TCRdist pipeline was used in a later analysis to assign CDR3 sequences and most-parsimonious VDJ recombination scenarios. A later analysis defined each TCR beta chain by its CDR3 amino acid sequence plus V-gene family, and excluded reads lacking a unique V-gene family. In a later analysis, fewer than 650 highly shared, low-generation-probability nucleotide sequences were removed to address suspected cross-contamination and a sequencing artifact. A later analysis calculated a clonal expansion index for each public chain from normalized within-repertoire ranks of inferred template counts. In a later analysis, generation probabilities were computed using a VDJ recombination model fitted to out-of-frame rearrangements, and the results were checked against IGoR. Hypergeometric tests were used in a later analysis to score TCR-TCR, TCR-HLA and TCR-CMV co-occurrence, with a repertoire-size bias correction applied to the TCR pairs. False discovery rates were estimated in a later analysis by permuting HLA or CMV assignments 20 times. In a later analysis, co-occurring TCRs were grouped using DBSCAN, with TCRdist sequence similarity added in when clustering inside HLA-allele-positive subsets. Repertoires with fewer than 30,000 or more than 120,000 public chains were left out of co-occurrence clustering, as were a handful of repertoires with anomalous nucleotide sharing. The source is immuneACCESS, and TCRdb retained only in-frame sequences with V and J called. Part of the clones is not carried over; for the studies checked, unresolved V genes explain less than half of this, and the remainder is unexplained. The DNA gave D and trimming, while V, J and clone size come from that table. Within this sample are about 150,000 clones, with about 80% of them counted one time only. In total, the top ten clones hold roughly 13% of the sample.

The cohort was made up of 500 to 800 healthy bone marrow donors. At the time of sampling, every cohort member was nominally healthy, though immune exposures that went unrecorded were likely present. The donor was CMV seropositive and belonged to the group of 250 to 300 seropositive cohort members. Each donor provided a peripheral blood sample, and peripheral blood mononuclear cells were used for TCR beta sequencing. Genomic DNA extraction from the blood cell samples was performed with the Qiagen DNeasy Blood Extraction Kit. The V end gives up 7 bases and the J end 4 bases, leaving 8 bases in the junction not matched to a gene. From a lookup of the germline V gene, CDR1 and CDR2 are MNHEY and SVGAGI. The CDR3 runs 14 residues from the cysteine to the phenylalanine. Only the CDR3 part of the read is kept: 42 bases, read in frame from the first base.

Sequencing was performed on PBMCs. The V and J genes are TRBV6-5 and TRBJ1-2, and TRBD1 aligns with 8 junction nucleotides. The clonotype comes from a man aged 30-40 years in good health and CMV-seropositive. The base sequence is TGTGCCAGCAAGCCGGGACAGGCAAGCTATGGCTACACCTTC. It encodes CASKPGQASYGYTF.